This T cell receptor beta chain originates from a study of beta chain features in type 1 diabetes. Overall study results and limits: Type 1 diabetes patients had TCRB CDR3s that were shorter (moderately but significantly so) in all four CD4+ subsets. PCR might preferentially amplify shorter templates, equally in patients and controls. The question of HLA type influencing TCRB rearrangement was one that remained unresolved here.

Concerning this clone: The antigen remains unidentified.

cDNA synthesis used the whole RNA isolate, giving expressed TCRB sequences. Naive, central memory and regulatory T cell samples averaged roughly 3.6 million immunoSEQ reads each. Sequencing was performed with immunoSEQ multiplex PCR; in TCRdb, only in-frame clones are kept and a portion is missing. The sample yields 600,000 to 700,000 clones, approximately 13% seen once. The V and J ends lost 5 bases and 0 bases respectively, with 6 bases between them. CDR3 size: 13 residues. Germline V lookup: CDR1 SGHVS, CDR2 FNYEAQ. This chain uses TRBV7-6 with TRBJ2-3, with D possibly matching TRBD1 (5 bases). This TCR came from a young man with type 1 diabetes. Sequenced: naive CD4+ T cells from blood. The CDR3 region has the DNA TGTGCCAGCAGCCCAGGGAGCACAGATACGCAGTATTTT. Its translation is CASSPGSTDTQYF.